This T cell receptor (beta chain) is drawn from a study of beta chain features in type 1 diabetes. Across the study: When patients were set against healthy donors, age, gender and cell yields were similar. Whole-study results and caveats: In the patient group, naive, central memory and Treg TCRB repertoires seemed more alike than in the healthy donor group. A moderate, significant TCRB CDR3 shortening appeared in type 1 diabetes across four CD4+ subsets.

Germline values: CDR1 MGHRA, CDR2 YSYEKL. The V end lost 4 bases, the J end lost 2 bases, and 15 bases lay between the germline ends. This CDR3 has 16 residues. Details on this clone: As yet, its antigen is unknown.

The entirety of the isolated RNA underwent reverse transcription, so expressed TCRB transcripts were sequenced. Using immunoSEQ multiplex PCR, the repertoire was profiled, and TCRdb retains in-frame clones only, with some absent. The sample has some 350,000 clones; about 13% are singletons. The source is a woman aged 18-30 years with type 1 diabetes. The sample taken for sequencing was naive CD4+ T cells from blood. V and J are TRBV4-1 and TRBJ1-5; D is perhaps TRBD1 (5 bases). CDR3 DNA sequence: TGCGCCAGCAGCCCGGAGCCTGGGGGGGGCAATCAGCCCCAGCATTTT. Translating it yields CASSPEPGGGNQPQHF.